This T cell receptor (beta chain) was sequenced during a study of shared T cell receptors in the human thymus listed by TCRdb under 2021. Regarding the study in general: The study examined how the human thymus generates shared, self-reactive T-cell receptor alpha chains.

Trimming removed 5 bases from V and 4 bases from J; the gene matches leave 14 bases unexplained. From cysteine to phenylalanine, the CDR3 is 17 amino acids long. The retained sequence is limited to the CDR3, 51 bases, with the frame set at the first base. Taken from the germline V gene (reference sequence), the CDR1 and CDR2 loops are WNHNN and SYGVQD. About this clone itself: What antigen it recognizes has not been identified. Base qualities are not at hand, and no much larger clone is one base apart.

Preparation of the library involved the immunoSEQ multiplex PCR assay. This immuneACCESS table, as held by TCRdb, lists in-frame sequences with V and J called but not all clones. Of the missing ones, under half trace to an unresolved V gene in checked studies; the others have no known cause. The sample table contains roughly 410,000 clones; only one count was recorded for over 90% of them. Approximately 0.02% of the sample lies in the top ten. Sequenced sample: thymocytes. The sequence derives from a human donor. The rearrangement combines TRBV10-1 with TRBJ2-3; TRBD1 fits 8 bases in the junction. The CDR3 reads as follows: CASSPNRAGGASDTQYF. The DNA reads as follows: TGCGCCAGCAGTCCGAACCGAGCAGGGGGCGCATCAGATACGCAGTATTTT.